Below, 24 T cell receptor beta chains from the same sample are listed, as sequenced in a study of T cells in Graves' hyperthyroidism and ophthalmopathy. Amplification of TCR beta CDR3 regions was performed using RNA transcripts as template. A first-round RT-PCR of the TCR CDR3 used the HTBI primer set. One entry per CDR3 protein, called by TCRdb with MiXCR from the multiplex PCR reads. The sample lists 330,000 or so distinct CDR3 sequences; roughly 19% were seen once. The sequenced sample was blood. These TCRs come from a man aged 50 to 59 with Graves' ophthalmopathy.

This clonotype was observed at least ten times. V and J are TRBV28 and TRBJ2-1, with TRBD2 identical over 12 bases. J gave up 3 bases and V 3 bases, and 9 bases lay outside the gene matches. The CDR3 runs to 18 residues. Germline V gene lookup returns CDR1 MDHEN and CDR2 SYDVKM. Written as DNA, the CDR3 is TGTGCCAGCAGTTTCTTCCGACTAGCGGGAGAAATCTACAATGAGCAGTTCTTC. Its protein is CASSFFRLAGEIYNEQFF.

This chain uses TRBV6-1 with TRBJ2-1; a possible D gene is TRBD2 (5 bases). V lost 4 bases to trimming and J lost 4 bases, with 14 bases between them. Germline V gene sequence: CDR1 MNHNS, CDR2 SASEGT. The CDR3 contains 15 residues. CDR3 protein: CASSGERAAYNEQFF. In DNA, the CDR3 is TGTGCCAGCAGTGGGGAGAGGGCCGCTTACAATGAGCAGTTCTTC.

The chain recombines TRBV5-5 with TRBJ2-7; D is unclear. V lost 0 bases and J 4 bases, leaving 8 bases between the germline ends. CDR3 size: 13 residues. Germline CDR1 SGHKS, CDR2 YYEKEE (reference sequence). The CDR3 sequence: CASSLGVWYEQYF. The CDR3 DNA reads as TGTGCCAGCAGCTTGGGGGTGTGGTACGAGCAGTACTTC.

The chain links TRBV15 to TRBJ1-1; D gene uncertain. CDR1 is LNHNV, CDR2 YYDKDF, per germline (reference sequence). V lost 8 bases, J lost 1 base, and 14 bases lay in between. The CDR3 runs to 14 residues. The CDR3 region is CATGPWAGNTEAFF. The CDR3 nucleotides are TGTGCCACCGGTCCTTGGGCGGGGAACACTGAAGCTTTCTTT.

This clonotype has ten or more counts. The chain carries TRBV30 and TRBJ2-5; D not resolved. Germline lookup yields CDR1 GTSNPN and CDR2 SVGIG (reference sequence). The length of the CDR3 is 11 residues. Trimming stripped 2 bases from V and 4 bases from J, with 5 bases between. The CDR3 sequence is CAWSHSETQYF. DNA for the CDR3: TGTGCCTGGAGTCACTCAGAGACCCAGTACTTC.

This clonotype has a count of ten or more. V usage is TRBV30 and J usage is TRBJ2-7; D may be TRBD2 (6 bases). V lost 4 bases and J 5 bases, leaving 18 bases between the germline ends. The CDR3 consists of 14 residues. CDR1 and CDR2 from the germline V gene are GTSNPN and SVGIG (reference sequence). CDR3 coding DNA: TGTGCCTGGAAAGATGCCGGGAGTGCCCACGAGCAGTACTTC. Protein product: CAWKDAGSAHEQYF.

This clonotype was counted ten times or more. The CDR3, as DNA: TGTGCCAGCAGTTTGACTGCCGGGACAGGCAGCAATCAGCCCCAGCATTTT. It specifies CASSLTAGTGSNQPQHF. V usage is TRBV6-1 and J usage is TRBJ1-5; 8 bases are shared with TRBD1. The CDR3 totals 17 residues. Unmatched junction bases numbered 10, after V lost 5 bases and J lost 1 base. CDR1 MNHNS and CDR2 SASEGT come from the germline V gene.

The chain links TRBV6-1 to TRBJ1-4; tentatively, D is TRBD1 (5 bases). V lost 6 bases and J lost 0, with 8 bases in between. The CDR3 totals 14 residues. The germline CDR1 and CDR2 sequences are MNHNS and SASEGT. DNA for the CDR3: TGTGCCAGCAGGGTGACAGCAACTAATGAAAAACTGTTTTTT. Amino acid sequence: CASRVTATNEKLFF.

The chain is built from TRBV6-1 and TRBJ1-1, with D hard to call. The CDR3 has 15 residues. V lost 6 bases to trimming and J lost 1 base, with 15 bases between them. Germline V gives CDR1 MNHNS, CDR2 SASEGT. The CDR3 region is CASRFTTGSNTEAFF. CDR3 sequence (DNA): TGTGCCAGCAGATTCACCACCGGATCGAACACTGAAGCTTTCTTT.

V usage is TRBV7-9 and J usage is TRBJ1-5, with TRBD1 matching 7 bases. The CDR3 is 16 residues long. V lost 5 bases and J lost 4; bases outside the gene matches: 11. Germline values: CDR1 SEHNR, CDR2 FQNEAQ (reference sequence). CDR3 sequence reads: CASSLEPGTANQPQHF. CDR3 coding DNA: TGTGCCAGCAGCCTTGAGCCCGGGACAGCAAATCAGCCCCAGCATTTT. Full variable domain (remainder filled in from reference TRBV7-9 and TRBJ1-5): DTGVSQNPRHKITKRGQNVTFRCDPISEHNRLYWYRQTLGQGPEFLTYFQNEAQLEKSRLLSDRFSAERPKGSFSTLEIQRTEQGDSAMYLCASSLEPGTANQPQHFGDGTRLSIL.

The table lists this clonotype with many counts. This sequence joins TRBV5-1 and TRBJ2-7, with 13 bases fitting TRBD2. This CDR3 has 18 residues. V lost 4 bases and J lost 6; bases outside the gene matches: 16. Germline loops: CDR1 SGHRS, CDR2 YFSETQ. The CDR3 spells CASSLSSPRLAGGSEQYF. The CDR3, as DNA: TGCGCCAGCAGCCTATCGTCCCCCAGACTAGCGGGAGGAAGCGAGCAGTACTTC.

The sample holds many counts of this clonotype. The chain recombines TRBV28 with TRBJ1-2, with TRBD1 identical over 8 bases. The CDR3 covers 14 residues. From germline, CDR1 is MDHEN and CDR2 SYDVKM. V trimming: 5 bases; J trimming: 4 bases; junction bases outside the gene matches: 6. Written as DNA, the CDR3 is TGTGCCAGCAGTCCAGAGGGGACAGGCTATGGCTACACCTTC. Amino acids: CASSPEGTGYGYTF.

This clonotype was counted many times. The gene calls are TRBV11-2 and TRBJ1-1; perhaps TRBD1 as D (5 bases). CDR1 SGHAT and CDR2 FQNNGV come from the germline V gene. Trimming removed 3 bases at V and 1 base at J, with 9 bases between. CDR3 length: 14 residues. The CDR3: CASSFGHTNTEAFF. As DNA, the CDR3 is TGTGCCAGCAGCTTCGGACACACGAACACTGAAGCTTTCTTT.

The chain recombines TRBV28 with TRBJ2-3; D not certain. Per germline, CDR1 MDHEN and CDR2 SYDVKM. V dropped 9 bases and J dropped 6 bases, with 16 bases sitting between them. The CDR3 covers 13 residues. In DNA, the CDR3 is TGTGCCAGTAAAAAGAGTTCAACGGATACGCAGTATTTT. Translating gives CASKKSSTDTQYF.

This clonotype was seen more than once but under ten times. The genes are TRBV10-2 and TRBJ2-3, with TRBD2 matching 7 bases. The CDR3 is 14 amino acids. Germline lookup yields CDR1 WSHSY and CDR2 SAAADI. With V trimmed by 1 base and J by 5 bases, 3 bases remained unmatched. The CDR3 DNA sequence: TGCGCCAGCAGTGAGTGGACTAGGGGAGATACGCAGTATTTT. Encoded protein: CASSEWTRGDTQYF.

This clonotype was detected a few times. The CDR3 here is CASRVNTGELFF. The CDR3 DNA reads TGTGCCAGTCGTGTAAACACCGGGGAGCTGTTTTTT. The genes are TRBV7-8 and TRBJ2-2, with D unresolved. Germline CDR1 is SGHVS and CDR2 is FQNEAQ. Trimming stripped 9 bases from V and 2 bases from J, with 7 bases between. The CDR3 spans 12 residues. Full variable domain (remainder filled in from reference TRBV7-8 and TRBJ2-2): GAGVSQSPRYKVAKRGQDVALRCDPISGHVSLFWYQQALGQGPEFLTYFQNEAQLDKSGLPSDRFFAERPEGSVSTLKIQRTQQEDSAVYLCASRVNTGELFFGEGSRLTVL.

The rearrangement links TRBV24-1 to TRBJ1-5; 7 positions agree with TRBD1. V lost 5 bases and J lost 0; bases outside the gene matches: 3. From germline, CDR1 is KGHDR and CDR2 SFDVKD. This CDR3 is built from 15 residues. The CDR3 coding sequence is TGTGCCACCAGTGGCTCAGGGGGTAGCAATCAGCCCCAGCATTTT. Translating gives CATSGSGGSNQPQHF.

This clonotype came up many times. The chain joins TRBV28 to TRBJ2-5; perhaps D is TRBD1 or TRBD2 (5 bases each). CDR3 length equals 12 residues. V lost 6 bases, J lost 3 bases, and 8 bases lay in between. The germline V gene has CDR1 MDHEN and CDR2 SYDVKM. CDR3 loop: CASRLGEETQYF. The CDR3 DNA reads as TGTGCCAGCAGGTTGGGGGAAGAGACCCAGTACTTC.

Many counts were recorded for this clonotype. The rearrangement uses TRBV6-1 and TRBJ1-5; D unresolved. The CDR3 runs to 14 residues. In germline, CDR1 is MNHNS, CDR2 SASEGT. Trimming left V 5 bases short and J 2 bases short, with 10 bases between. The CDR3 is CASSLGNGNQPQHF. CDR3 coding DNA: TGTGCCAGCAGTTTAGGGAATGGCAATCAGCCCCAGCATTTT.

This clonotype was recorded a few times. The J gene is TRBJ2-3, the V gene TRBV5-1, with 10 bases matching TRBD1. Germline CDR1 SGHRS, CDR2 YFSETQ. CDR3 length: 15 amino acids. Trimming cost V 8 bases and J 2 bases; bases outside gene matches: 8. The CDR3 here is CASHSGTGDTDTQYF. Written as DNA, the CDR3 is TGCGCCAGTCACTCCGGGACAGGGGACACAGATACGCAGTATTTT.

This clonotype was seen at least ten times. The CDR3 nucleotides read TGCGCCAGCAGCAATGCGGGGTTCGATTCACCCCTCCACTTT. As protein: CASSNAGFDSPLHF. V is TRBV5-1 and J is TRBJ1-6, with D uncertain. Trimming stripped 4 bases from V and 8 bases from J, with 13 bases between. This CDR3 is built from 14 residues. Germline V lookup: CDR1 SGHRS, CDR2 YFSETQ. Full variable domain (rest looked up from reference TRBV5-1 and TRBJ1-6): KAGVTQTPRYLIKTRGQQVTLSCSPISGHRSVSWYQQTPGQGLQFLFEYFSETQRNKGNFPGRFSGRQFSNSRSEMNVSTLELGDSALYLCASSNAGFDSPLHFGNGTRLTVT.

This sequence joins TRBV7-2 and TRBJ2-3, with a possible D match to TRBD1 (5 bases). Germline assignment: CDR1 SGHTA and CDR2 FQGNSA. There are 13 residues in the CDR3. Trimming removed 6 bases at V and 5 bases at J, with 12 bases between. The CDR3 coding sequence is TGTGCCAGCAGAGCGACAGTTCAAGATACGCAGTATTTT. Amino acids: CASRATVQDTQYF.

The chain recombines TRBV7-9 with TRBJ2-7; D not resolved. Germline assignment: CDR1 SEHNR and CDR2 FQNEAQ (reference sequence). This CDR3 has 13 residues. Deletions cut 2 bases from V and 7 bases from J, with 12 bases between. For the CDR3, the DNA is TGTGCCAGCAGCTTATCCCCCCAACGAGAGCAGTACTTC. Its protein product is CASSLSPQREQYF.

There are a few counts of this clonotype. The chain couples TRBV4-1 to TRBJ1-4; TRBD1 agrees at 9 bases. Germline CDR1 MGHRA, CDR2 YSYEKL. The CDR3 covers 16 residues. With V trimmed by 2 bases and J by 8 bases, 9 bases remained unmatched. CDR3 protein: CASSQLTGTGTEKLFF. The CDR3 DNA sequence: TGCGCCAGCAGCCAACTTACCGGGACAGGGACCGAAAAACTGTTTTTT.